The T cell receptor beta chain described here comes from a study of post-analysis software for immune sequencing data. Study findings and constraints: Elevated frequency relative to controls characterized roughly 5 TRBV segments in patients, TRBV5-6, TRBV5-1 and TRBV20-1 among them. F measure clustering grouped samples strongly by preparation batch. Controls' normalized Chao1 diversity significantly exceeded that of multiple sclerosis patients.

The V gene's germline CDR1 is MNHNY and CDR2 SVGAGI (reference sequence). The J segment lost 5 bases and the V segment lost 4 bases, leaving 8 bases of the junction unmatched. The CDR3 is 15 amino acids. On this clonotype itself: The antigen is unknown.

Unique molecular identifiers had been added to the TCR beta cDNA libraries. Between roughly 0.95 and 10 million T cells gave rise to around 500,000 cDNA molecules. TCRdb re-called the PCR reads with MiXCR, one entry per CDR3 protein. The sample has approximately 730,000 distinct CDR3 sequences; just over 45% are singletons. Sequenced input: blood. This receptor was taken from a girl between 5 and 17 years old with multiple sclerosis. The chain joins TRBV6-6 to TRBJ2-1; TRBD2 agrees at 7 bases. CDR3 nucleotides: TGTGCCAGCAGTTCGGGGGGACGGAACAACAATGAGCAGTTCTTC. Translating gives CASSSGGRNNNEQFF.